What follows describes a single T cell receptor (beta chain). These data originate in a study of blood T cell repertoires in COVID-19. Study overall: Italy, Spain and the United States were the sources of the convalescent and acute COVID-19 samples. Sources were T cells, B-cell-depleted T cells, or PBMCs; the material itself was cDNA or gDNA.

The CDR3 is made up of 11 amino acids. Germline CDR1 and CDR2: DFQATT and SNEGSKA (reference sequence). V lost 4 bases, J lost 2 bases, and 5 bases lay in between. Authors' methods: Amplification of reference gene primers was used by the study to estimate nucleated cell counts. The method was immunoSEQ multiplex PCR; TCRdb's version includes in-frame clones alone and lacks a portion of them. That table furnishes V, J and clone size, whereas the DNA furnished D and trimming. In the table there are about 110,000 clones, roughly 85% of which are singletons. The clonotype was recovered from a man aged 45-65 years with acute or convalescent COVID-19. Specimen: peripheral blood. The chain has TRBV20-1 and TRBJ1-1; D remains unclear. The CDR3 nucleotides read TGCAGTGCTATCCAAAACACTGAAGCTTTCTTT. Protein sequence: CSAIQNTEAFF.